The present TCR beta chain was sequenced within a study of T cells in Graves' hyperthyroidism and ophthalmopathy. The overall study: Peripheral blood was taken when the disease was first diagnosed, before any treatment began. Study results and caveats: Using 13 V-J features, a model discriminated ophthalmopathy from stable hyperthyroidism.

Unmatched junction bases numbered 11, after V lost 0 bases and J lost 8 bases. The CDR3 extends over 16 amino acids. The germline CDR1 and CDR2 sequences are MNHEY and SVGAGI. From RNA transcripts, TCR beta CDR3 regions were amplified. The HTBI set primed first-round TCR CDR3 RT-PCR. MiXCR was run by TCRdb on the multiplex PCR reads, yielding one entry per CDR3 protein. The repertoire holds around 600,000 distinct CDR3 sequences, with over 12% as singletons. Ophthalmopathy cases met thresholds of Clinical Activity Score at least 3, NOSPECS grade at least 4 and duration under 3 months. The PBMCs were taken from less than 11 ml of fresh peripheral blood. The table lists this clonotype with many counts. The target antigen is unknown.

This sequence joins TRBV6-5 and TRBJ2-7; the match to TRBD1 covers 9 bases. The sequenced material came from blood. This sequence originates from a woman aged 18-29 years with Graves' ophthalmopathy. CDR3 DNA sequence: TGTGCCAGCAGTTACTCGCCACCGGGACAGGGTAATAAGCAGTACTTC. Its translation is CASSYSPPGQGNKQYF.